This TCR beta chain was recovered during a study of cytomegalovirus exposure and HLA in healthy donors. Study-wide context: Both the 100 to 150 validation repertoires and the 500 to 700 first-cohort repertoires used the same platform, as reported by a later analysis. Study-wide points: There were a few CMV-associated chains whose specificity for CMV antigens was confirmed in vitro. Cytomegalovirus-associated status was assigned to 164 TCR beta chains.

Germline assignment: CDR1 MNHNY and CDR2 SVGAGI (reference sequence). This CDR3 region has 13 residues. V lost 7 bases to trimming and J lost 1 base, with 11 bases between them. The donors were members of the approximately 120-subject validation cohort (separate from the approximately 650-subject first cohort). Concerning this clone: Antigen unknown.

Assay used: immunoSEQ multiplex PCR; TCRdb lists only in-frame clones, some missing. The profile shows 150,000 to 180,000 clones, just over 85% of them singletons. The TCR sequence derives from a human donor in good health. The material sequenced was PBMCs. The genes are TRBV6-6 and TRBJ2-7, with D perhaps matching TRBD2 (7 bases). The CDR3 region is CASNRGASYEQYF. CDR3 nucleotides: TGTGCCAGCAACCGGGGGGCTTCCTACGAGCAGTACTTC.